This T cell receptor beta chain was identified in a study of T cell repertoires in cytomegalovirus infection (dated by TCRdb to about 2019). Background for the entire study: Donor HLA type was relevant to the analysis, as public TCR beta signatures indicated carriage of CMV infection together with the matching HLA type.

What the research found in general, with its limitations: In both this cohort and an independent cohort of some 370 donors, the cumulative frequency of public TCR beta family members distinguished carriers of CMV infection plus the relevant HLA type. The ex vivo response was dominated by HLA-C-restricted CMV-specific TCR beta clonotypes, and the single most frequent clonotype in two of eight donors was supplied by these HLA-C-restricted clonotypes.

Concerning this clonotype: The antigen it recognizes is unknown. No base quality information exists; no much larger clone differs at one position.

The CDR3, cysteine through phenylalanine, is 13 amino acids long. This entry keeps only the CDR3 DNA: 39 bases, framed from base 1. CDR1 and CDR2 (SGHAT, FQNNGV) derive from the germline V gene. V lost 3 bases and J lost 2 bases; the stretch between them is 6 bases long. Reads for this sample came from an Illumina HiSeq 1500. TCRdb reprocessed the public reads (quality trimming at Q25 with fastp, clone calling with MiXCR) and kept in-frame beta chains. Each record represents a unique CDR3 protein, reported with the most common genes and DNA among its rows. This sample has 450,000 to 650,000 distinct CDR3 sequences in its table, and around 27% of those were observed once. Roughly 13% of the sample is held by the ten biggest clonotypes.

This receptor was taken from a human donor in good health (CMV status not recorded). Some clones in this sample may be carry-over from other donors' samples. The sequence links TRBV11-2 to TRBJ2-3; the D gene remains uncertain. Sequencing was done on a sample of PBMCs. DNA sequence: TGTGCCAGCAGCTTTGTGTTCACAGATACGCAGTATTTT. Translated, it gives CASSFVFTDTQYF.